The rows below give T cell receptor beta chains drawn from one sample of a study of PD-L1 blockade in urothelial cancer. The data were produced by immunoSEQ multiplex PCR, yet TCRdb's version contains in-frame clones alone and is incomplete. The table shows roughly 95,000 clones, with roughly 87% occurring only once. The input for sequencing was PBMCs, taken around atezolizumab (anti-PD-L1) treatment. The source of these receptors is a man aged 55-75 years with urothelial cancer. Both conserved end residues are part of each CDR3. D genes are given only for firm matches.

J: TRBJ1-1
V: TRBV29-1
D: TRBD1
DNA: TGCAGCGTTGTAGAACAGGGGGGTCTTGAAGCTTTCTTT
CDR3: CSVVEQGGLEAFF

J: TRBJ2-7
V: TRBV28
D: TRBD2
DNA: TGTGCCAGCAGTCTCGGACTAGCGGAAATCTACGAGCAGTACTTC
CDR3: CASSLGLAEIYEQYF

J: TRBJ1-1
V: TRBV27
D: NA
DNA: TGTGCCAGCAGTTTATATGGCAGGGGGAACACTGAAGCTTTCTTT
CDR3: CASSLYGRGNTEAFF

J: TRBJ2-7
V: TRBV10-3
D: TRBD2
DNA: TGTGCCATCAGTGAGTCGGGAGGGAAGGCCCCCTACGAGCAGTACTTC
CDR3: CAISESGGKAPYEQYF

J: TRBJ2-7
V: TRBV5-8
D: TRBD1
DNA: TGTGCCAGCAGCCCCAGGACAGGGAACGACGAGCAGTACTTC
CDR3: CASSPRTGNDEQYF

J: TRBJ1-4
V: TRBV2
D: TRBD1
DNA: TGTGCCAGCAACTCACCGGGACAGGGCACAACTAATGAAAAACTGTTTTTT
CDR3: CASNSPGQGTTNEKLFF

J: TRBJ1-4
V: TRBV4-1
D: NA
DNA: TGCGCCAGCAGCCGCGTTCTTGCAACTAATGAAAAACTGTTTTTT
CDR3: CASSRVLATNEKLFF

J: TRBJ1-6
V: TRBV7-2
D: NA
DNA: TGTGCCAGCAGCGCGATGAGGGCGGAGAATTCACCCCTCCACTTT
CDR3: CASSAMRAENSPLHF

J: TRBJ2-1
V: TRBV27
D: NA
DNA: TGTGCCAGCAGTTTATCTGGCAGCTACAATGAGCAGTTCTTC
CDR3: CASSLSGSYNEQFF

J: TRBJ2-7
V: TRBV4-1
D: TRBD1
DNA: TGCGCCAGCAGCCTAGGACAGGGCTACGAGCAGTACTTC
CDR3: CASSLGQGYEQYF